This TCR beta chain was recorded in a study of T-cell memory formation after mild COVID-19. Study context: The study found TCR clusters largely donor specific. Study findings and constraints: CD4+ bias marked clones expanding day 15 to 37, unlike balanced contracting clones. Largely, contracting CD4+ clones fell within CM and EM, and contracting CD8+ clones within EMRA.

The CDR3 totals 14 residues. Germline CDR1 reads SGHTA; CDR2 reads FQGTGA. Trimming removed 4 bases from V and 7 bases from J; junction bases left unmatched: 2. This clonotype occurred many times. No antigen is known for it. TCRdb recomputed calls from the 5' RACE reads with MiXCR, one row per CDR3 protein. The sample includes about 180,000 distinct CDR3 sequences, under 20% seen only once; the top ten take under 2.5%. This TCR came from an adult woman who had mild COVID-19 (a few samples of this study predate the infection). Cell type and time point are not known. V usage is TRBV7-3 and J usage is TRBJ2-1; 12 bases map to TRBD2. Source material: PBMCs or a T cell subset sorted from them (not recorded which). The CDR3 region has the DNA TGTGCCAGCAGCTCTAGCGGGGGGGCGAATGAGCAGTTCTTC. Protein sequence: CASSSSGGANEQFF. Full variable domain (missing parts from reference TRBV7-3 and TRBJ2-1): GAGVSQTPSNKVTEKGKYVELRCDPISGHTALYWYRQSLGQGPEFLIYFQGTGAADDSGLPNDRFFAVRPEGSVSTLKIQRTERGDSAVYLCASSSSGGANEQFFGPGTRLTVL.